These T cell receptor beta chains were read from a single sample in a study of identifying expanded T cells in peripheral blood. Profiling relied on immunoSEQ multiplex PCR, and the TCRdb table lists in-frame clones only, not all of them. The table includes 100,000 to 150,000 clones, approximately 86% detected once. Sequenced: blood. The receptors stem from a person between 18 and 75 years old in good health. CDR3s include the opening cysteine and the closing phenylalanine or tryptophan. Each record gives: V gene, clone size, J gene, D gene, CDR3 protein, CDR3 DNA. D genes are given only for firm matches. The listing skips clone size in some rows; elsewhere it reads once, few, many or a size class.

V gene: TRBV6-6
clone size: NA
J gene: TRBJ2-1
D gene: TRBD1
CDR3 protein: CASTPGQGRDEQFF
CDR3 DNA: TGTGCCAGCACTCCGGGACAGGGGAGGGATGAGCAGTTCTTC

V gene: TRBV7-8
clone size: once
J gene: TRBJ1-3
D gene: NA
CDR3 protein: CASSLAPHLSGNTIYF
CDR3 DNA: TGTGCCAGCAGCTTAGCGCCCCACCTTTCTGGAAACACCATATATTTT

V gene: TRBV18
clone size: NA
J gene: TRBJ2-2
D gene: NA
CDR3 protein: CASSSITSGELFF
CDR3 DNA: TGTGCCAGCTCATCAATAACTAGCGGGGAGCTGTTTTTT

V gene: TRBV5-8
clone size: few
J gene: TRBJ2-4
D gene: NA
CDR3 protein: CASSRLEGWGNIQYF
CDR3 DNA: TGTGCCAGCAGCCGTTTGGAGGGGTGGGGGAACATTCAGTACTTC

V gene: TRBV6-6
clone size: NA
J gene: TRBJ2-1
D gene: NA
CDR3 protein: CASSYEDNLFF
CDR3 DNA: TGTGCCAGCAGTTACGAGGACAATCTGTTCTTC

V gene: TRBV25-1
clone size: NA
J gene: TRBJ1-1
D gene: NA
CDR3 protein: CASFNFRDTEAFF
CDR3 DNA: TGTGCCAGCTTCAACTTCCGAGACACTGAAGCTTTCTTT

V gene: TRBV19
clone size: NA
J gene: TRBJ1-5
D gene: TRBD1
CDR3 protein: CASSPRRTGGNQPQHF
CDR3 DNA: TGTGCCAGTAGCCCAAGAAGGACAGGAGGCAATCAGCCCCAGCATTTT

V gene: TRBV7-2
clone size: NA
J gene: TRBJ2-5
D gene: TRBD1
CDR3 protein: CASSPRTGGWVETQYF
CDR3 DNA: TGTGCCAGCAGCCCGAGGACAGGGGGCTGGGTAGAGACCCAGTACTTC

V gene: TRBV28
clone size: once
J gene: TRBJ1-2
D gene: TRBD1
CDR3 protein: CASISGGKGYGYTF
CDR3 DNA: TGTGCCAGCATTTCAGGGGGAAAGGGCTATGGCTACACCTTC

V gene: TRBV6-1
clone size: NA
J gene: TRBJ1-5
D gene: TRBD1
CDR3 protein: CASSANRGIGAQPQHF
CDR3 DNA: TGTGCCAGCAGTGCGAACAGGGGGATTGGTGCTCAGCCCCAGCATTTT

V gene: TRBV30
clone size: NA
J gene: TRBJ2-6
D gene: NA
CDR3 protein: CAWRWRGSGANVLTF
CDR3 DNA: TGTGCCTGGAGGTGGCGTGGTTCTGGGGCCAACGTCCTGACTTTC